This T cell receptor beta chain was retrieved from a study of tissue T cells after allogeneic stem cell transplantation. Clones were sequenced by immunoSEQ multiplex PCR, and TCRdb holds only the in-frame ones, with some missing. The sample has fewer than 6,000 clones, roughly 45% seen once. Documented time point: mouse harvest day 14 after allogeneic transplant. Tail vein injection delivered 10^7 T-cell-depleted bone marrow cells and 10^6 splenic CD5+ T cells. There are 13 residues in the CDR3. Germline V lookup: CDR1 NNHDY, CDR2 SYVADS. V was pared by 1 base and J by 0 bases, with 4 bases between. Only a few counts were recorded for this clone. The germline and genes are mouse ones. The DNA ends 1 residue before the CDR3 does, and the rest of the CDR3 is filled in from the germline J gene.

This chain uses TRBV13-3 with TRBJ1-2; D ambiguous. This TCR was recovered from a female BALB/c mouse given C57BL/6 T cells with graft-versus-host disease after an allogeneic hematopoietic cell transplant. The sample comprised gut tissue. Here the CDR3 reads CASSDWSNSDYTF. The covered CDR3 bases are TGTGCCAGCAGTGATTGGTCAAACTCCGACTACACC.